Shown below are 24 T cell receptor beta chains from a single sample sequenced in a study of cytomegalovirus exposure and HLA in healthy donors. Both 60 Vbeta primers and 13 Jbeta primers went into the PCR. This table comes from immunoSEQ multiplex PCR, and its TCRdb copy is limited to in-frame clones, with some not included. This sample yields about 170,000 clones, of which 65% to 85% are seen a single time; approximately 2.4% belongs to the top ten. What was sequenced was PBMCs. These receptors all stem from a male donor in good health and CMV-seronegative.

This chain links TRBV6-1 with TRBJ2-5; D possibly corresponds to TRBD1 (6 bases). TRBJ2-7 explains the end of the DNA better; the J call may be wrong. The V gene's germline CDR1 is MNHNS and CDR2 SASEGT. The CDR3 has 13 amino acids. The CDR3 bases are TGTGCCAGCAGTTTTCGGGACACCTACGAGCAGTACTTC. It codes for CASSFRDTYEQYF.

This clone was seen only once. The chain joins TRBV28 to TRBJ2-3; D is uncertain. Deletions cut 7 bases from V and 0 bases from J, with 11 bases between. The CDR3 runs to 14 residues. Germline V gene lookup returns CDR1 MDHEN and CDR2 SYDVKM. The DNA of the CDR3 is TGTGCCAGCAATCCCTTTTCCAGCACAGATACGCAGTATTTT. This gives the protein CASNPFSSTDTQYF.

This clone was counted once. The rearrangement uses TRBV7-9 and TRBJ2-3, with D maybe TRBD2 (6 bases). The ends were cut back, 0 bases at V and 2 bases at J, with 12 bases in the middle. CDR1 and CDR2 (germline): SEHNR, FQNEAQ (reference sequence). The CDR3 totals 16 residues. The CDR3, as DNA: TGTGCCAGCAGCTTAGCAACTGCGGGGTACACAGATACGCAGTATTTT. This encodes CASSLATAGYTDTQYF. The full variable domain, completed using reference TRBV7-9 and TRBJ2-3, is DTGVSQNPRHKITKRGQNVTFRCDPISEHNRLYWYRQTLGQGPEFLTYFQNEAQLEKSRLLSDRFSAERPKGSFSTLEIQRTEQGDSAMYLCASSLATAGYTDTQYFGPGTRLTVL.

CDR3 DNA sequence: TGCGCCAGCAGCTTTACAGGGTTCGGGGCCAACGTCCTGACTTTC. This codes for CASSFTGFGANVLTF. This chain connects TRBV5-1 to TRBJ2-6, with D maybe TRBD1 (6 bases). This CDR3 region has 15 residues. CDR1 and CDR2 (germline): SGHRS, YFSETQ. Deletions cut 2 bases from V and 4 bases from J, with 10 bases between.

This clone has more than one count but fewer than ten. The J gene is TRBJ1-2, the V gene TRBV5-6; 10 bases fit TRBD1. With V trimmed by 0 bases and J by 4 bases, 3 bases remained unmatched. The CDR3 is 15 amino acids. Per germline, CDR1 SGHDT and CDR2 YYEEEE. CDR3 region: CASSLGQGASYGYTF. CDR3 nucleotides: TGTGCCAGCAGCTTGGGACAGGGGGCGAGCTATGGCTACACCTTC.

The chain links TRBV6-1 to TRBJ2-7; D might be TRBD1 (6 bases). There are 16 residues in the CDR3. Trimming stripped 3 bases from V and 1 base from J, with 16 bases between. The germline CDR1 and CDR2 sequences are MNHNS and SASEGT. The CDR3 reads CASSDRGQMKSYEQYF. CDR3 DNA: TGTGCCAGCAGTGACCGAGGACAGATGAAGTCCTACGAGCAGTACTTC.

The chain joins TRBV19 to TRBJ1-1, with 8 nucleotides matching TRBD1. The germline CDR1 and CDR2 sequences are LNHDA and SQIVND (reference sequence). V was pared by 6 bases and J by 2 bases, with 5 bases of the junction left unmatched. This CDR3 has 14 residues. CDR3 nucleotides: TGTGCCAGTAGGACAGGGGCCCACAACACTGAAGCTTTCTTT. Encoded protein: CASRTGAHNTEAFF.

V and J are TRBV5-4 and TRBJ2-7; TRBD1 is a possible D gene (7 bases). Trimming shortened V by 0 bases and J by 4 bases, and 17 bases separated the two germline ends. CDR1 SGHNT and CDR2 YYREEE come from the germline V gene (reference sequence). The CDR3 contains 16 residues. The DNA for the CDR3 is TGTGCCAGCAGCTTGGCCCCGCTCAGGGGGGCTTACGAGCAGTACTTC. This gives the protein CASSLAPLRGAYEQYF.

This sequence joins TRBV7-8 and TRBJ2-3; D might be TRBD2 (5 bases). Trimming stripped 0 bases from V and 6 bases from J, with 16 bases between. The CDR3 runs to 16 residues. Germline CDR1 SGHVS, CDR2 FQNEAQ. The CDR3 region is CASSLAGGPPRDTQYF. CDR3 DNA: TGTGCCAGCAGCTTAGCGGGCGGGCCACCCAGGGATACGCAGTATTTT.

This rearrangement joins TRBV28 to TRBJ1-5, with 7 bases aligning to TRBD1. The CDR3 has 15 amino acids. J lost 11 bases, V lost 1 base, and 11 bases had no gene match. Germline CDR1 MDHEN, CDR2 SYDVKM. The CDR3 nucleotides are TGTGCCAGCAGTTTATCCCGAGGGGGCCCGATAGCCCAGCATTTT. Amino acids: CASSLSRGGPIAQHF.

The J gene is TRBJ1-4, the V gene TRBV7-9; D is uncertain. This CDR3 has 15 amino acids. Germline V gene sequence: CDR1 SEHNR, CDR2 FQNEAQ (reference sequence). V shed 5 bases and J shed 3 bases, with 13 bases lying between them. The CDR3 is CASSPKGSSNEKLFF. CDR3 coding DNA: TGTGCCAGCAGCCCCAAAGGGAGCTCTAATGAAAAACTGTTTTTT.

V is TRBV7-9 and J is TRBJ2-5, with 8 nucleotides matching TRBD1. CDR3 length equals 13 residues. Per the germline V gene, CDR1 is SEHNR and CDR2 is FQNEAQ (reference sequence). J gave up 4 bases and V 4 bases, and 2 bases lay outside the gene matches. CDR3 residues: CASSSRGRETQYF. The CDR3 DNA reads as TGTGCCAGCAGCTCCAGGGGGCGAGAGACCCAGTACTTC.

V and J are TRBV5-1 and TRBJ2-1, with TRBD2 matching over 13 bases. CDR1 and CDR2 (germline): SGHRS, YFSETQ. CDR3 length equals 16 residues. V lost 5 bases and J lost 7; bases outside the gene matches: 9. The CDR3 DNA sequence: TGCGCCAGCAGGCCGACTAGCGGGGGGCCGAGAAATGAGCAGTTCTTC. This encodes CASRPTSGGPRNEQFF.

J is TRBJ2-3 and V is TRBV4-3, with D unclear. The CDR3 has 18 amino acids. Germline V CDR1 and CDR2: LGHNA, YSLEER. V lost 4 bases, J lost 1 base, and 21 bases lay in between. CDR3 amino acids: CASSPRIHAVEGTDTQYF. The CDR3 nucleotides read TGCGCCAGCAGCCCACGTATCCACGCGGTCGAGGGCACAGATACGCAGTATTTT.

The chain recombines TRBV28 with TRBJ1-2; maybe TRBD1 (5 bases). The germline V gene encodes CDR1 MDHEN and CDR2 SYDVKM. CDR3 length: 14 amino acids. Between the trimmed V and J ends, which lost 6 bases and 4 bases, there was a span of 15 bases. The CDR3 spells CASRPDGAVYGYTF. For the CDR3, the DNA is TGTGCCAGCAGGCCGGATGGGGCAGTCTATGGCTACACCTTC.

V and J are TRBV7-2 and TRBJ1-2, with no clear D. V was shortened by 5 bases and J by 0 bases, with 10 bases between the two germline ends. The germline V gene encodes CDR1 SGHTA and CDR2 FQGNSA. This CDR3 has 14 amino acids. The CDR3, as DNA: TGTGCCAGCAGCCCAAATTTCCCTAACTATGGCTACACCTTC. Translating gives CASSPNFPNYGYTF. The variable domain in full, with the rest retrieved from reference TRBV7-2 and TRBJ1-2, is GAGVSQSPSNKVTEKGKDVELRCDPISGHTALYWYRQSLGQGLEFLIYFQGNSAPDKSGLPSDRFSAERTGGSVSTLTIQRTQQEDSAVYLCASSPNFPNYGYTFGSGTRLTVV.

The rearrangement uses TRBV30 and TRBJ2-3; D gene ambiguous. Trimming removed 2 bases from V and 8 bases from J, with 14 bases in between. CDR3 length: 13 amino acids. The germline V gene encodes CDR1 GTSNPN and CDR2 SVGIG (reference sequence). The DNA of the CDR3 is TGTGCCTGGAGTTCAGGAACGCTGGGTACGCAGTATTTT. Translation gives CAWSSGTLGTQYF.

The CDR3: CASSATGLSEKLFF. The CDR3 nucleotides read TGTGCCAGCAGTGCCACAGGGCTGAGTGAAAAACTGTTTTTT. The chain joins TRBV6-1 to TRBJ1-4, with a weak D call TRBD1 (6 bases). Germline lookup yields CDR1 MNHNS and CDR2 SASEGT. The V and J ends lost 4 bases and 7 bases respectively, with 13 bases between them. The CDR3 is 14 residues long.

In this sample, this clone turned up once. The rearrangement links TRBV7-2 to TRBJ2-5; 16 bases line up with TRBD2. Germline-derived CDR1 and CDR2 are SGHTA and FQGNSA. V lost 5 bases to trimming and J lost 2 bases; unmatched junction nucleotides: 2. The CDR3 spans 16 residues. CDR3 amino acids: CASSQGLAGGQETQYF. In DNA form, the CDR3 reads TGTGCCAGCAGCCAGGGACTAGCGGGAGGGCAAGAGACCCAGTACTTC.

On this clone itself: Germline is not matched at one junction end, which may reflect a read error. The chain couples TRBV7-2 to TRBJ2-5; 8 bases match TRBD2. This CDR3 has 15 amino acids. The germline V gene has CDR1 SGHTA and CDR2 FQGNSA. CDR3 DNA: TGTGCCAGCGGCTTACTAGCGGCGGGGCAAGAGACCCAGTACTTC. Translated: CASGLLAAGQETQYF.

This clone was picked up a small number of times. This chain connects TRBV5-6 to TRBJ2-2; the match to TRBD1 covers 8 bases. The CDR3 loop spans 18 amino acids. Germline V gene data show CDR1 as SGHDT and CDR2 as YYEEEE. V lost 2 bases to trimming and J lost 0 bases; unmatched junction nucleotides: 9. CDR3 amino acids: CASSFIRTGYANTGELFF. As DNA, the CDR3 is TGTGCCAGCAGCTTTATTCGGACAGGGTACGCGAACACCGGGGAGCTGTTTTTT.

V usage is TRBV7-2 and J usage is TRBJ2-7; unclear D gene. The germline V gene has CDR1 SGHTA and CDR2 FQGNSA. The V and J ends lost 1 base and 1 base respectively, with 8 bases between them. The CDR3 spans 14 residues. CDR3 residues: CASSLVAASYEQYF. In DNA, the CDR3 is TGTGCCAGCAGCTTAGTTGCGGCTTCCTACGAGCAGTACTTC.

The CDR3 DNA sequence: TGCGCCAGCAGCCAACAGGGGGGAGTTAATGAAAAACTGTTTTTT. Translated, it gives CASSQQGGVNEKLFF. The V call is TRBV4-1, the J call TRBJ1-4, with 7 bases matching TRBD1. Germline V lookup: CDR1 MGHRA, CDR2 YSYEKL. The CDR3 length is 15 residues. The V segment lost 2 bases and the J segment 4 bases; nucleotides outside the gene matches: 4.

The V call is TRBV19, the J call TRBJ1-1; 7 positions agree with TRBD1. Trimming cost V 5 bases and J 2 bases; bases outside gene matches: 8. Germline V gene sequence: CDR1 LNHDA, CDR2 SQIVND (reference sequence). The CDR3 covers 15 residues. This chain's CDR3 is CASSVTGSLNTEAFF. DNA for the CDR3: TGTGCCAGTAGTGTGACAGGGTCCCTTAACACTGAAGCTTTCTTT.